This T cell receptor (beta chain) stems from a study of T cells after yellow fever vaccination. Study-level background: The authors prepared low-cell-number fractions using SMART-Seq v4 Ultra Low Input.

TCRdb re-derived calls from the 5' RACE reads in MiXCR, one entry per CDR3 protein. The sample records about 73,000 distinct CDR3 sequences, around 7.7% being singletons. The V and J ends lost 7 bases and 4 bases respectively, with 12 bases between them. The CDR3 loop spans 13 amino acids. CDR1 and CDR2 from the germline V gene are SGHTA and FQGNSA. The specimen was CD8+ T cells sorted from PBMCs, collected on the day of the yellow fever booster vaccination. The V gene is TRBV7-2, the J gene TRBJ2-3; D possibly corresponds to TRBD1 (5 bases). The sequence derives from a man aged 25 to 45 who received the YFV17D yellow fever vaccine. CDR3 sequence: CASNLGVADTQYF. Written as DNA, the CDR3 is TGTGCCAGCAACCTAGGGGTGGCAGATACGCAGTATTTT.